The 9 T cell receptor beta chains below all came from one sample that was sequenced in a study of blood T cell repertoires in COVID-19. The assay was immunoSEQ multiplex PCR, and TCRdb's table has in-frame clones only and misses some. The data contain about 100,000 clones, roughly 80% of them singletons. Sample: peripheral blood. Receptor source: a man aged 50 to 60 with active or convalescent COVID-19.

The chain recombines TRBV18 with TRBJ2-5; 8 nucleotides line up with TRBD1. The CDR3 is made up of 15 amino acids. V dropped 0 bases and J dropped 7; count of bases not matched to a gene: 7. The V gene's germline CDR1 is KGHSH and CDR2 LQKENI. CDR3 sequence: CASSPPYSGTGTQYF. CDR3 nucleotide sequence: TGTGCCAGCTCACCACCGTATTCGGGGACAGGGACCCAGTACTTC.

The CDR3 DNA follows: TGTGCCATCAGTGAGGGTCAGGGGGGAAATGAAAAACTGTTTTTT. It codes for CAISEGQGGNEKLFF. This rearrangement joins TRBV10-3 to TRBJ1-4, with TRBD1 matching over 7 bases. Germline V gives CDR1 ENHRY, CDR2 SYGVKD. This CDR3 has 15 amino acids. V gave up 2 bases and J gave up 5 bases; unmatched junction bases: 5.

The chain uses TRBV5-4 and TRBJ1-3; no firm D call. The CDR3 covers 13 residues. In germline, CDR1 is SGHNT, CDR2 YYREEE (reference sequence). Trimming shortened V by 1 base and J by 4 bases, and 6 bases separated the two germline ends. The CDR3 DNA reads TGTGCCAGCAGCTTGTACAGCGGAAACACCATATATTTT. Encoded protein: CASSLYSGNTIYF.

The rearrangement links TRBV9 to TRBJ2-7; 8 nucleotides line up with TRBD2. Trimming removed 7 bases from V and 9 bases from J; junction bases left unmatched: 9. CDR3 size: 12 residues. The germline V gene encodes CDR1 SGDLS and CDR2 YYNGEE. The CDR3 nucleotides are TGTGCCAGCGGGACTAGTGGACGGAGGCAGTACTTC. Translating gives CASGTSGRRQYF.

This clone occurred a few times. The rearrangement links TRBV3-1 (or the pseudogene TRBV3-2) to TRBJ1-6; 7 bases fit TRBD1. The V and J ends lost 4 bases and 7 bases, in that order; junction bases with no gene match: 4. The length of the CDR3 is 14 residues. CDR1 is LGHDT and CDR2 is YNNKEL in the germline V gene (reference sequence). CDR3 DNA sequence: TGTGCCAGCAGCCTTCTGGGACAGAATTCACCCCTCCACTTT. Amino acid sequence: CASSLLGQNSPLHF.

V and J are TRBV2 and TRBJ2-1, with D uncertain. The ends were cut back, 6 bases at V and 5 bases at J, with 20 bases in the middle. Germline V CDR1 and CDR2: SNHLY, FYNNEI. This CDR3 region has 16 residues. CDR3 nucleotides: TGTGCCAGCAGGAAGACGGGTTCCCTAAGCCACAATGAGCAGTTCTTC. Translated, it gives CASRKTGSLSHNEQFF.

V gene TRBV3-1 (or the pseudogene TRBV3-2) combines with J gene TRBJ1-1, with D hard to call. The CDR3 covers 11 residues. Germline loops: CDR1 LGHDT, CDR2 YNNKEL (reference sequence). The V and J ends lost 0 bases and 8 bases respectively, with 4 bases between them. The CDR3 sequence is CASSQDGEAFF. The DNA for the CDR3 is TGTGCCAGCAGCCAAGATGGCGAAGCTTTCTTT.

A single count supports this clone. The chain carries TRBV5-4 and TRBJ1-1, with D unresolved. This CDR3 is built from 16 residues. V gave up 0 bases and J gave up 6 bases, with 18 bases separating them. CDR1 is SGHNT, CDR2 YYREEE, per germline (reference sequence). The CDR3 loop reads CASSLEGGGFRAEAFF. The CDR3 region has the DNA TGTGCCAGCAGCTTGGAAGGAGGAGGGTTCCGAGCTGAAGCTTTCTTT.

The genes are TRBV3-1 (or the pseudogene TRBV3-2) and TRBJ2-7, with 8 bases aligning to TRBD2. After removal of 0 bases from V and 4 bases from J, the junction contained 5 bases not matched to a gene. Germline values: CDR1 LGHDT, CDR2 YNNKEL (reference sequence). The CDR3 has 15 residues. This CDR3 reads CASSQDWAGGYEQYF. The DNA for the CDR3 is TGTGCCAGCAGCCAAGATTGGGCGGGAGGTTACGAGCAGTACTTC.